The entry below describes one TCR beta chain. Data came from immunoSEQ multiplex PCR; TCRdb stores just in-frame clones and leaves some out. The sample has more than 150,000 clones, around 85% seen once; the top ten hold 3.5% to 4.5%. This entry comes from a study of blood T cell repertoires in COVID-19. Study in general: Researchers got acute and convalescent COVID-19 samples from the United States, Italy and Spain. Sources were T cells, B-cell-depleted T cells, or PBMCs; the material itself was cDNA or gDNA.

The CDR3 covers 14 residues. Germline trimming cut 4 bases from V and 8 bases from J; bases unmatched to any gene: 2. Germline lookup yields CDR1 SGHDT and CDR2 YYEEEE. V usage is TRBV5-6 and J usage is TRBJ1-6, with 11 bases identical to TRBD1. The sample comprised peripheral blood. The TCR originated in a woman in her 70s with acute or convalescent COVID-19. The CDR3 reads CASSPGQGDSPLHF. The CDR3, as DNA: TGTGCCAGCAGCCCGGGACAGGGGGATTCACCCCTCCACTTT.